What follows are 19 T cell receptor beta chains derived from one specimen sequenced in a study of blood T cells in healthy people across ages. With a J-beta primer mix and a sample-barcoded 5' primer, a second PCR ran about 7 to 12 cycles. From the 5' RACE reads, TCRdb called clonotypes with MiXCR, one entry per CDR3 protein. This table has 600,000 to 850,000 distinct CDR3 sequences, more than 20% appearing once. This sample was shared with a second study, whose subject was T cells of mothers and their children.

Material: blood. The receptors were sampled from a boy between 10 and 17 years old in good health.

This clonotype occurred many times. A much bigger clone sits one base away, suggesting this may be a read error. The rearrangement links TRBV12-3 or TRBV12-4 to TRBJ1-1; no reliable D call. The CDR3 is 13 residues long. V was shortened by 6 bases and J by 1 base, with 9 bases between the two germline ends. CDR3 sequence (DNA): TGTGCCAGCAGCTTAAGACAGAACACTGAAGCTTTCTTT. Encoded protein: CASSLRQNTEAFF.

The CDR3 DNA reads TGCGCCAGCAGCCTCCTCGGGAGAAGCGAGACCCAGTACTTC. As protein: CASSLLGRSETQYF. The chain couples TRBV5-1 to TRBJ2-5; TRBD2 might be the D (6 bases). The CDR3 covers 14 residues. Trimming cost V 4 bases and J 5 bases, with 15 bases left between them. Germline CDR1 SGHRS, CDR2 YFSETQ. Full variable domain (rest looked up from reference TRBV5-1 and TRBJ2-5): KAGVTQTPRYLIKTRGQQVTLSCSPISGHRSVSWYQQTPGQGLQFLFEYFSETQRNKGNFPGRFSGRQFSNSRSEMNVSTLELGDSALYLCASSLLGRSETQYFGPGTRLLVL.

Only a few counts were recorded for this clonotype. The chain joins TRBV7-3 to TRBJ2-5; D is tentatively TRBD1 or TRBD2 (5 bases each). Judging by the DNA end, TRBJ2-7 fits better; the J call may be wrong. The germline V gene encodes CDR1 SGHTA and CDR2 FQGTGA. The CDR3 runs to 15 residues. The CDR3 here is CASSDAPGRSYEQYF. For the CDR3, the DNA is TGTGCCAGCAGCGACGCTCCGGGACGGAGCTACGAGCAGTACTTC.

V gene TRBV12-3 or TRBV12-4 combines with J gene TRBJ2-1; 7 nucleotides agree with TRBD2. The J segment lost 4 bases and the V segment lost 6 bases, leaving 9 bases of the junction unmatched. The CDR3 is 15 amino acids. The CDR3 region has the DNA TGTGCCAGCAGAGGAAGCGGGACGGATTACAATGAGCAGTTCTTC. Its protein product is CASRGSGTDYNEQFF.

This clonotype occurred a few times. V gene TRBV4-1 combines with J gene TRBJ1-1; D is uncertain. Germline V gene sequence: CDR1 MGHRA, CDR2 YSYEKL. V lost 3 bases and J lost 3, with 2 bases in between. This CDR3 is built from 11 residues. The CDR3 nucleotides read TGCGCCAGCAGCCAGGACACTGAAGCTTTCTTT. Translation: CASSQDTEAFF.

This clonotype showed up many times. J is TRBJ2-5 and V is TRBV25-1; a possible D gene is TRBD1 (6 bases). Trimming removed 6 bases at V and 1 base at J, with 9 bases between. CDR1 and CDR2 (germline): MGHDK, SYGVNS. This CDR3 has 13 residues. CDR3 sequence: CASRQGGQETQYF. In DNA, the CDR3 is TGTGCCAGCAGACAGGGCGGCCAAGAGACCCAGTACTTC.

The gene calls are TRBV29-1 and TRBJ2-3; D is unclear. This CDR3 has 11 residues. The V and J ends lost 2 bases and 5 bases respectively, with 5 bases between them. Germline CDR1 SQVTM, CDR2 ANQGSEA. CDR3 coding DNA: TGCAGCGTTGAATGGGGAGATACGCAGTATTTT. Translated, it gives CSVEWGDTQYF.

The chain couples TRBV10-2 to TRBJ1-2; 8 bases are a match to TRBD1. CDR1 is WSHSY and CDR2 is SAAADI in the germline V gene. The junction had 12 bases not matched to a gene; V was cut back by 6 bases and J by 0 bases. CDR3 size: 17 residues. This CDR3 is CASRGSSGGAANYGYTF. As DNA, the CDR3 is TGCGCCAGCAGGGGTAGCTCAGGGGGCGCCGCTAACTATGGCTACACCTTC.

The sample holds many counts of this clonotype. The chain combines TRBV20-1 with TRBJ2-4, with D possibly being TRBD2 (6 bases). This CDR3 has 15 residues. The V gene lost 1 base and the J gene lost 1 base, with 11 bases spanning the gap. Germline-derived CDR1 and CDR2 are DFQATT and SNEGSKA (reference sequence). CDR3 region: CSARAGVRAKNIQYF. CDR3 bases: TGCAGTGCTAGAGCGGGGGTTAGGGCCAAAAACATTCAGTACTTC.

This clonotype showed up just a few times. The chain is built from TRBV7-2 and TRBJ1-4; no definite D call. Germline loops: CDR1 SGHTA, CDR2 FQGNSA. CDR3 length: 17 amino acids. Trimming pared 4 bases from V and 0 bases from J, leaving 15 bases between. CDR3 region: CASSSPPPGTTNEKLFF. The CDR3 bases are TGTGCCAGCAGCTCCCCCCCTCCGGGGACAACTAATGAAAAACTGTTTTTT.

The rearrangement joins TRBV7-2 to TRBJ2-5, with 8 bases that match TRBD1. The junction had 15 bases not matched to a gene; V was cut back by 5 bases and J by 7 bases. CDR3 length: 16 residues. Germline V gives CDR1 SGHTA, CDR2 FQGNSA. CDR3 loop: CASSPRTGSDGVTQYF. For the CDR3, the DNA is TGTGCCAGCAGCCCCCGGACAGGGAGTGACGGAGTGACCCAGTACTTC.

The genes are TRBV7-9 and TRBJ1-4, with D tentatively TRBD1 (6 bases). Germline V CDR1 and CDR2: SEHNR, FQNEAQ (reference sequence). Trimming stripped 5 bases from V and 8 bases from J, with 18 bases between. There are 15 residues in the CDR3. This CDR3 reads CASSARQAVTEKLFF. DNA for the CDR3: TGTGCCAGCAGCGCCCGACAGGCAGTTACGGAAAAACTGTTTTTT.

This clonotype was found a few times. The chain combines TRBV9 with TRBJ2-7, with D uncertain. V was pared by 4 bases and J by 4 bases, with 18 bases between. Germline V gene sequence: CDR1 SGDLS, CDR2 YYNGEE. The length of the CDR3 is 15 residues. CDR3: CASSPGQEFIYEQYF. CDR3 nucleotide sequence: TGTGCCAGCAGCCCTGGTCAGGAGTTTATTTACGAGCAGTACTTC.

A few counts support this clonotype. V usage is TRBV29-1 and J usage is TRBJ2-5; 11 bases are a match to TRBD1. Germline lookup yields CDR1 SQVTM and CDR2 ANQGSEA. There are 15 residues in the CDR3. Unmatched junction bases numbered 17, after V lost 6 bases and J lost 11 bases. CDR3 in amino acids: CSVRGTGTGGFEQYF. CDR3 nucleotides: TGCAGCGTCAGGGGGACCGGGACAGGGGGGTTTGAGCAGTACTTC. The full variable domain, with the rest looked up from reference TRBV29-1 and TRBJ2-5, is SAVISQKPSRDICQRGTSLTIQCQVDSQVTMMFWYRQQPGQSLTLIATANQGSEATYESGFVIDKFPISRPNLTFSTLTVSNMSPEDSSIYLCSVRGTGTGGFEQYFGPGTRLLVL.

The V and J genes are TRBV4-2 and TRBJ2-5, with D perhaps TRBD2 (7 bases). The DNA end favors TRBJ2-1, so the J call may be wrong. The germline gives CDR1 LGHNA, CDR2 YNFKEQ. This CDR3 region has 16 residues. The CDR3 bases are TGTGCCAGCAGCCAAGATCCGGGGGGCCCCTACAATGAGCAGTTCTTC. It translates to CASSQDPGGPYNEQFF.

The gene calls are TRBV11-2 and TRBJ2-5, with 16 bases aligning to TRBD2. CDR3 length: 20 residues. V shed 1 base and J 4 bases; nucleotides not matched to a gene: 12. The V gene's germline CDR1 is SGHAT and CDR2 FQNNGV. The CDR3 coding sequence is TGTGCCAGCAGCTTAGGATTTATGGGACTAGCGGGGGGGAAGCTAGAGACCCAGTACTTC. Translation: CASSLGFMGLAGGKLETQYF.

The chain combines TRBV7-3 with TRBJ2-3; D is uncertain. V was shortened by 6 bases and J by 3 bases, with 13 bases between the two germline ends. There are 14 residues in the CDR3. Germline V CDR1 and CDR2: SGHTA, FQGTGA. The CDR3 DNA reads TGTGCCAGCAGACCTACCGGTGCGACAGATACGCAGTATTTT. Its protein product is CASRPTGATDTQYF.

The chain carries TRBV5-1 and TRBJ1-4, with a tentative D call TRBD1 (5 bases). The V gene lost 0 bases and the J gene lost 0 bases, with 15 bases spanning the gap. Per germline, CDR1 SGHRS and CDR2 YFSETQ. CDR3 length equals 18 residues. The CDR3 DNA follows: TGCGCCAGCAGCTTGGGTAGCCAGGGACTGGCAACTAATGAAAAACTGTTTTTT. It specifies CASSLGSQGLATNEKLFF.

The V call is TRBV7-9, the J call TRBJ2-1; D is undetermined. V was cut by 0 bases and J by 6 bases, with 6 bases left in between. There are 13 residues in the CDR3. Germline assignment: CDR1 SEHNR and CDR2 FQNEAQ (reference sequence). CDR3 protein: CASSLAPSNEQFF. The CDR3 nucleotides are TGTGCCAGCAGCTTAGCCCCTAGCAATGAGCAGTTCTTC.